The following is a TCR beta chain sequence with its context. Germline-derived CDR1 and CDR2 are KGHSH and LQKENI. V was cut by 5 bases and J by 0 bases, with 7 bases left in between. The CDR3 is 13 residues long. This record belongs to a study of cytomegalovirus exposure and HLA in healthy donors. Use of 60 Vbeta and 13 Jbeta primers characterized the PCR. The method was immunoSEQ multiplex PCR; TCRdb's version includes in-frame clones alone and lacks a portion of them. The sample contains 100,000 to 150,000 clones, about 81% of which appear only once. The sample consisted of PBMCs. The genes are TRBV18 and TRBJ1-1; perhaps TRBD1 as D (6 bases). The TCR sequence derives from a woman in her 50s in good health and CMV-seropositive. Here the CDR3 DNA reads TGTGCCAGCTCAACAGGGATGAACACTGAAGCTTTCTTT. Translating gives CASSTGMNTEAFF.